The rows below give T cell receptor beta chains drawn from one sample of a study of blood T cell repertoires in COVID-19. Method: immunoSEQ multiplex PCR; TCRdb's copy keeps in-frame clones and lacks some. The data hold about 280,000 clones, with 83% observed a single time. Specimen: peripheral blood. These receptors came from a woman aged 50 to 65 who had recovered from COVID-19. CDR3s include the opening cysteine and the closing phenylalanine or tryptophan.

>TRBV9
CASSLRPGSVETQYF
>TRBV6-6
CASMRTTSGGARTQYF
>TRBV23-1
CASSQRTEKAGNTIYF
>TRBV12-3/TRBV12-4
CASSRDGYTF
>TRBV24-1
CATSETGDEQFF
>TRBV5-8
CASSRSGASYNEQFF
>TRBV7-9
CASSLLGTGPYEQYF
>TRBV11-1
CASSIRGGAEAFF
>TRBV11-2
CASSLDQGHTDTQYF
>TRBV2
CASSQGQGYTEAFF
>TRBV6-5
CASSYRADEKLFF
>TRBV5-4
CASSSTGGSGYTF
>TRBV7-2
CASSPTGTSGRRGEQYF
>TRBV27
CASTSLAGGKDEQFF
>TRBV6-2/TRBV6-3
CASSYDQNHQGFDWMNTEAFF
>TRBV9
CASSLMGGPETQYF
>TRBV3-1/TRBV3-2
CASMGAGTGGTDTQYF
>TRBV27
CASSFFPLADTDTQYF
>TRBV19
CASRNFLAGVHNEQFF
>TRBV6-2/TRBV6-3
CASSYSGTHVSYEQYF
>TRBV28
CASSYPQGEVGKKLFF
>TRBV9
CASSGITDSANTGELFF
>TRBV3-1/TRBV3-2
CASSLHRGGFQPQHF
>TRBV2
CASSTSGRWYEQYF
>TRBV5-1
CASSLEDRGFGYTF
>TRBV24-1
CATSDLPTTSSGANVLTF
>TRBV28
CASSPLSAMKTGRNAEAFF
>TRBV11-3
CASSLVIRGFKGDEQFF
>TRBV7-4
CASKGFVHTGAWPQHF
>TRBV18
CASSPGTGFEQYF
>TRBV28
CASSLFRKTGAGGNTIYF
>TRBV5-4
CASSLGSGNTEAFF
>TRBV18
CASSPQDTPVRQYF
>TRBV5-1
CASSFRSATDTQYF
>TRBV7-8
CASSALAETKAFF
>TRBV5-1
CASSSRRQGYTNNSPLHF
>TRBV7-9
CASSFGPGAYGQYF
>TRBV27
CASSSTQGGITEAFF
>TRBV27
CASSPSGTWNTEAFF
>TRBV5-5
CASRSESGSGELFF
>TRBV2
CASSVQGTGEQYF
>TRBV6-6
CASSYLVNEQFF
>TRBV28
CASSPPGQGHTGELFF
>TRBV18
CASSPLGTGETGELFF
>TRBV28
CASRKNRVDEKLFF
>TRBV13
CASSGGGIAGAQETQYF
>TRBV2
CASGGQGHGELFF
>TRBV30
CAWNGGFGNTIYF
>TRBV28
CASGGGLHSPLHF
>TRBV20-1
CRGQGYYGYTF
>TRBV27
CASSLGGRNEKLFF
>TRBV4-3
CASSQGAGGNTGELFF
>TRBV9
CASSVGTGSGELFF